The 15 T cell receptor beta chains below come from one sample, sequenced in a study of response to subunit inactivated influenza vaccine. In TCRdb, the RT-PCR reads were re-called with MiXCR into one record per CDR3 protein. The data contain about 540,000 distinct CDR3 sequences, roughly a quarter of them singletons. This sample also belongs to another study, concerning T cells expressing NK-cell markers. From that paper: In generating TCR beta cDNA, 5'RACE template switching with UMIs was used.

The sequencing here drew on CD4+ T cells sorted from PBMCs, taken 11 to 12 days after vaccination. The receptors stem from a man in his fifties who received an inactivated influenza vaccine.

The chain carries TRBV30 and TRBJ1-5; possibly TRBD1 for D (5 bases). Germline CDR1 is GTSNPN and CDR2 is SVGIG (reference sequence). Trimming removed 0 bases from V and 6 bases from J, with 9 bases in between. CDR3 size: 13 residues. The CDR3, as DNA: TGTGCCTGGAGTGTGACGGGGACTCAGCCCCAGCATTTT. Protein sequence: CAWSVTGTQPQHF.

The gene calls are TRBV5-1 and TRBJ2-1; 7 bases fit TRBD1. Looked up from germline, CDR1 is SGHRS and CDR2 is YFSETQ. This CDR3 contains 11 residues. V was pared by 4 bases and J by 13 bases, with 5 bases of the junction left unmatched. CDR3 nucleotides: TGCGCCAGCAGCCTCCGGGACAGTCAGTTCTTC. Residues: CASSLRDSQFF.

The V call is TRBV2, the J call TRBJ2-7, with 8 bases fitting TRBD1. CDR1 SNHLY and CDR2 FYNNEI come from the germline V gene. CDR3 size: 13 residues. The J segment lost 4 bases and the V segment lost 7 bases, leaving 6 bases of the junction unmatched. The CDR3 here is CASKSTGGYEQYF. CDR3 DNA: TGTGCCAGCAAGAGTACAGGGGGGTACGAGCAGTACTTC.

The chain joins TRBV5-4 to TRBJ2-7; D ambiguous. Trimming removed 0 bases at V and 4 bases at J, with 14 bases between. The CDR3 loop spans 15 amino acids. The germline V gene encodes CDR1 SGHNT and CDR2 YYREEE (reference sequence). CDR3 in amino acids: CASSLGSGKQYEQYF. The CDR3 bases are TGTGCCAGCAGCTTGGGGTCTGGGAAGCAATACGAGCAGTACTTC.

This chain links TRBV5-6 with TRBJ2-5, with TRBD2 identical over 8 bases. The CDR3 covers 14 residues. The V segment lost 4 bases and the J segment 0 bases; nucleotides outside the gene matches: 2. Germline-derived CDR1 and CDR2 are SGHDT and YYEEEE. This chain's CDR3 is CASSRGGYQETQYF. CDR3 DNA: TGTGCCAGCAGCCGGGGGGGGTACCAAGAGACCCAGTACTTC. The full variable domain, completed using reference TRBV5-6 and TRBJ2-5, is DAGVTQSPTHLIKTRGQQVTLRCSPKSGHDTVSWYQQALGQGPQFIFQYYEEEERQRGNFPDRFSGHQFPNYSSELNVNALLLGDSALYLCASSRGGYQETQYFGPGTRLLVL.

J is TRBJ1-5 and V is TRBV12-3 or TRBV12-4, with 8 bases matching TRBD1. Unmatched junction bases numbered 16, after V lost 5 bases and J lost 1 base. This CDR3 has 19 residues. The chain's CDR3 is CASSASVGQGRGSNQPQHF. The CDR3 nucleotides read TGTGCCAGCAGTGCCTCCGTAGGACAGGGAAGGGGGAGCAATCAGCCCCAGCATTTT.

This chain joins TRBV28 and TRBJ1-2, with D maybe TRBD1 (6 bases). The CDR3 consists of 13 residues. Germline-derived CDR1 and CDR2 are MDHEN and SYDVKM. V lost 6 bases and J 2 bases, leaving 10 bases between the germline ends. CDR3 in amino acids: CASRTQGNYGYTF. DNA for the CDR3: TGTGCCAGCAGGACCCAGGGGAACTATGGCTACACCTTC.

The table lists this clonotype with many counts. The V call is TRBV7-2, the J call TRBJ1-2; D gene uncertain. CDR1 SGHTA and CDR2 FQGNSA come from the germline V gene. Trimming took off 5 bases at V and 5 bases at J, with 15 bases between the two ends. The CDR3 runs to 14 residues. The CDR3 bases are TGTGCCAGCAGCCTATCCTCCTTGGGGTATGGCTACACCTTC. Its protein is CASSLSSLGYGYTF. The variable domain in full, with the rest retrieved from reference TRBV7-2 and TRBJ1-2, is GAGVSQSPSNKVTEKGKDVELRCDPISGHTALYWYRQSLGQGLEFLIYFQGNSAPDKSGLPSDRFSAERTGGSVSTLTIQRTQQEDSAVYLCASSLSSLGYGYTFGSGTRLTVV.

The rearrangement links TRBV24-1 to TRBJ1-4; D gene unclear. The CDR3 consists of 15 residues. Germline V gives CDR1 KGHDR, CDR2 SFDVKD. Deletions cut 3 bases from V and 7 bases from J, with 14 bases between. The CDR3 bases are TGTGCCACCAGTGATGGTGGCGGGGTTGGTGAAAAACTGTTTTTT. The encoded protein is CATSDGGGVGEKLFF.

The sample holds a few counts of this clonotype. The CDR3 nucleotides are TGCGCCAGCAGCTTCTCCGGGACCAATGAGCAGTTCTTC. It encodes CASSFSGTNEQFF. V usage is TRBV5-1 and J usage is TRBJ2-1; D is perhaps TRBD1 or TRBD2 (5 bases each). V was shortened by 2 bases and J by 6 bases, with 9 bases between the two germline ends. CDR3 length equals 13 residues. Looked up from germline, CDR1 is SGHRS and CDR2 is YFSETQ.

The chain couples TRBV6-5 to TRBJ2-7, with 7 bases that match TRBD1. The CDR3 contains 15 residues. J gave up 2 bases and V 4 bases, and 8 bases lay outside the gene matches. Germline loops: CDR1 MNHEY, CDR2 SVGAGI. CDR3 in DNA: TGTGCCAGCAGTTCCCACCGGGACAGCCCCTACGAGCAGTACTTC. Protein product: CASSSHRDSPYEQYF.

The chain is built from TRBV20-1 and TRBJ1-6, with no clear D. This CDR3 region has 15 residues. V was cut by 1 base and J by 6 bases, with 13 bases left in between. Germline CDR1 and CDR2: DFQATT and SNEGSKA (reference sequence). In nucleotides, the CDR3 is TGCAGTGCTAGAGTCAAGGGTATCGGTAATTCACCCCTCCACTTT. It is translated as CSARVKGIGNSPLHF.

This chain connects TRBV4-3 to TRBJ1-1, with no clear D. Between the trimmed V and J ends, which lost 0 bases and 0 bases, there was a span of 14 bases. The CDR3 length is 17 residues. Germline V lookup: CDR1 LGHNA, CDR2 YSLEER. Here the CDR3 reads CASSQDLRGVLNTEAFF. The CDR3 region has the DNA TGCGCCAGCAGCCAAGATTTGCGTGGGGTCCTGAACACTGAAGCTTTCTTT.

The chain has TRBV7-2 and TRBJ1-2; the D gene is possibly TRBD1 (5 bases). Germline V gene data show CDR1 as SGHTA and CDR2 as FQGNSA. Deletions cut 1 base from V and 3 bases from J, with 18 bases between. The CDR3 loop spans 17 amino acids. The CDR3 nucleotides read TGTGCCAGCAGCTTAGTGGGTGGAGGGACTACGTACTATGGCTACACCTTC. Translating it yields CASSLVGGGTTYYGYTF. Together with reference TRBV7-2 and TRBJ1-2, the CDR3 gives the full variable domain: GAGVSQSPSNKVTEKGKDVELRCDPISGHTALYWYRQSLGQGLEFLIYFQGNSAPDKSGLPSDRFSAERTGGSVSTLTIQRTQQEDSAVYLCASSLVGGGTTYYGYTFGSGTRLTVV.

This clonotype was counted a few times. The chain has TRBV3-1 and TRBJ2-7, with a tentative D call TRBD1 (6 bases). Germline V gene data show CDR1 as LGHDT and CDR2 as YNNKEL (reference sequence). V was pared by 3 bases and J by 3 bases, with 9 bases between. This CDR3 has 13 amino acids. CDR3 nucleotides: TGTGCCAGCAGCCACGGACAGCTCTACGAGCAGTACTTC. This encodes CASSHGQLYEQYF.